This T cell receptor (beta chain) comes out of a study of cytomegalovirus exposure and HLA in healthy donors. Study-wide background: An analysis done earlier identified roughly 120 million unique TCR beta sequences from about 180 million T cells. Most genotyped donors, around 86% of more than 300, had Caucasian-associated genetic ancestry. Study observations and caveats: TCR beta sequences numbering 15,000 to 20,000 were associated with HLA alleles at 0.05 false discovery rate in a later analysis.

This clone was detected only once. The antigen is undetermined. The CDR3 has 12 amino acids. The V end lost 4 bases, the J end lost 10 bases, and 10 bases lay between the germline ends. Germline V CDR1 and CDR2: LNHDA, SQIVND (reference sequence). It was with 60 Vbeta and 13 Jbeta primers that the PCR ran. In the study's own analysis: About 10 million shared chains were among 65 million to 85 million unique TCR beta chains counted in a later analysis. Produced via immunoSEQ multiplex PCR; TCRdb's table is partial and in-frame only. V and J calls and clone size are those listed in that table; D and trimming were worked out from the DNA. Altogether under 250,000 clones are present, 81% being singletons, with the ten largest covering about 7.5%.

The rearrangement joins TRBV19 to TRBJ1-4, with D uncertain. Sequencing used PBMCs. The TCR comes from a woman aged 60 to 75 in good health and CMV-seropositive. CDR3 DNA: TGTGCCAGTAGTAGCGGACGGGGAAAACTGTTTTTT. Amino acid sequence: CASSSGRGKLFF.